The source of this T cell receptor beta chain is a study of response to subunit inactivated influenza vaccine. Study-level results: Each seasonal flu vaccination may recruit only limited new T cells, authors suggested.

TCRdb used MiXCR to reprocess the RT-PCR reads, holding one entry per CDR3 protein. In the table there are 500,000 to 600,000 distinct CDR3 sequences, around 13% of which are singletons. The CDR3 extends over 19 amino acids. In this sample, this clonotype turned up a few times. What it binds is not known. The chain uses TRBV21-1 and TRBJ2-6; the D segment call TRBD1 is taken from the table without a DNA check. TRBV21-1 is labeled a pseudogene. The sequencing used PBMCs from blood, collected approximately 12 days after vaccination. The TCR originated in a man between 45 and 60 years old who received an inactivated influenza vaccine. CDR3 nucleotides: TGTGCCAGCAGCAAAGCCCACGGGGACAGCCACTCTGGGGCCAACGTCCTGACTTTC. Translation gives CASSKAHGDSHSGANVLTF.